The present T cell receptor beta chain was sequenced within a study of T cell clonality in common variable immunodeficiency. Overall study results and limits: Compared with controls, CVID subjects had fewer shared TCRbeta clones. CVID subjects had higher TCRbeta clonality than healthy controls, most marked in about a third.

Caucasian heritage predominated among both patients and controls. Donors gave roughly 5 to 8 ml heparinized peripheral whole blood. The germline gives CDR1 MGHDK, CDR2 SYGVNS. V shed 2 bases, J shed 6 bases, and the junction held 6 bases outside the gene matches. The CDR3 runs 16 residues. This clone was seen a few times. The target antigen is unknown. The read ends 3 residues early relative to the CDR3; the germline J gene fills the gap. Repertoires were generated with immunoSEQ multiplex PCR, while TCRdb's copy carries only in-frame clones and drops some. Listed here are about 52,000 clones without any singletons, the top ten holding 2% to 2.5%.

The chain uses TRBV25-1 and TRBJ2-2, with 10 nucleotides matching TRBD1. The sample taken for sequencing was peripheral blood mononuclear cells. The source of this sequence is a person aged 18 to 70 in good health. The CDR3: CASSEPGQGIAGELFF. CDR3 DNA (partial): TGTGCCAGCAGTGAACCGGGACAGGGGATTGCCGGGGAG.